This note documents a single T cell receptor beta chain sequence. The source of the sample is a study of blood T cell repertoires in COVID-19. Background on the study: Whether acute or convalescent, the COVID-19 samples came from the United States, Italy and Spain. PBMCs, B-cell-depleted T cells, or T cells provided the cDNA or gDNA that made up the material.

Original processing methods: Cell counts per sample came from amplifying reference gene primers. Measured with immunoSEQ multiplex PCR; TCRdb has only the in-frame clones, and not every one. V and J calls and clone size follow that table, whereas D and trimming were derived from the DNA. The table shows 60,000 or so clones, with approximately 90% occurring only once. The CDR3 runs to 17 residues. Germline V CDR1 and CDR2: SGHRS, YFSETQ. V shed 0 bases and J shed 4 bases, with 17 bases lying between them. This clonotype was sampled from a human donor with active COVID-19. The donor label of this sample is uncertain. The sequenced material came from peripheral blood. The chain couples TRBV5-1 to TRBJ2-1, with a possible D match to TRBD1 (6 bases). The CDR3 sequence: CASSLGAPGHGYNEQFF. The CDR3, as DNA: TGCGCCAGCAGCTTGGGAGCACCGGGACACGGGTACAATGAGCAGTTCTTC. Using reference TRBV5-1 and TRBJ2-1 for the parts outside the CDR3, the full variable domain is KAGVTQTPRYLIKTRGQQVTLSCSPISGHRSVSWYQQTPGQGLQFLFEYFSETQRNKGNFPGRFSGRQFSNSRSEMNVSTLELGDSALYLCASSLGAPGHGYNEQFFGPGTRLTVL.